This T cell receptor beta chain was found in a study of molecular identifiers for immune sequencing clone quantification. Study-wide points: Amid around 900,000 naive cells, spiked Jurkat TCR RNA from one cell was reportedly still detectable.

Sorting isolated naive CD8 T cells as CD8+CD4-CCR7+CD45RA+ events. To note about this clonotype: Its antigen is not identified. This could be a read error, since a much larger clone is one nucleotide away.

This CDR3 is built from 18 residues. Germline CDR1 KGHDR, CDR2 SFDVKD. TCRdb re-called the PCR reads through MiXCR, storing one row per CDR3 protein. The profile shows more than 550,000 distinct CDR3 sequences, approximately 24% of them singletons. The chain carries TRBV24-1 and TRBJ2-7; TRBD2 matches 10 bases. The TCR sequence derives from a human donor in good health. Some libraries in this study had Jurkat cell RNA spiked in. The material sequenced was naive CD8+ T cells from blood, with Jurkat cell RNA spiked in. Subset here: FACS-sorted CD8+CD4-CCR7+CD45RA+ naive T cells. In DNA form, the CDR3 reads TGTGCCACCAGTGATGCCTCGGTAGCGGGAGGCCCTACCTACGAGCGGTACTTC. Amino acid sequence: CATSDASVAGGPTYERYF.